The rows below give T cell receptor beta chains drawn from one sample of a study of stem cell transplantation in POMP-related autoinflammatory disease. Repertoires were generated with immunoSEQ multiplex PCR, while TCRdb's copy carries only in-frame clones and drops some. Of some 69,000 clones detected, approximately 91% appear once; the ten largest clones hold 0.5% to 0.85%. Sequencing used CD4+ T cells from PBMCs, obtained after stem cell transplantation. The origin of the receptors is a human patient with POMP-related autoinflammation and immune dysregulation (PRAID). The graft donor may account for some of the T cells. CDR3s include the opening cysteine and the closing phenylalanine or tryptophan. The D gene is left open where the match is weak. Not every row has a clone size; where given, it reads once, few, many or a size class.

V: TRBV28; length: 19; D: TRBD2; size: -; J: TRBJ2-7; CDR3: CASNTKIRDYRRVVYEQYF; DNA: TGTGCCAGCAATACTAAGATTCGGGACTACCGAAGGGTGGTCTACGAGCAGTACTTC
V: TRBV3-1/TRBV3-2; length: 15; D: TRBD2; size: -; J: TRBJ2-3; CDR3: CASSQASGDTDTQYF; DNA: TGTGCCAGCAGCCAAGCAAGCGGGGACACAGATACGCAGTATTTT
V: TRBV4-1; length: 14; D: -; size: -; J: TRBJ2-7; CDR3: CASSQAYRSYEQYF; DNA: TGCGCCAGCAGCCAAGCGTATCGATCCTACGAGCAGTACTTC
V: TRBV28; length: 14; D: TRBD2; size: -; J: TRBJ2-3; CDR3: CASTPSGGPNTQYF; DNA: TGTGCCAGCACCCCTAGCGGGGGCCCGAATACGCAGTATTTT
V: TRBV28; length: 15; D: TRBD2; size: -; J: TRBJ2-5; CDR3: CASSFPSGGTETQYF; DNA: TGTGCCAGCAGTTTTCCCAGCGGGGGTACGGAGACCCAGTACTTC
V: TRBV2; length: 12; D: -; size: -; J: TRBJ1-6; CDR3: CASRQGNSPLHF; DNA: TGTGCCAGCAGGCAGGGAAATTCACCCCTCCACTTT
V: TRBV28; length: 16; D: -; size: -; J: TRBJ2-4; CDR3: CASSSSPGLGNRIQYF; DNA: TGTGCCAGCAGTTCCTCCCCCGGCCTGGGGAACCGGATTCAGTACTTC
V: TRBV28; length: 16; D: -; size: -; J: TRBJ1-1; CDR3: CVSSVVGKTGYTEAFF; DNA: TGTGTCAGCAGTGTCGTCGGTAAGACAGGCTACACTGAAGCTTTCTTT
V: TRBV29-1; length: 14; D: -; size: -; J: TRBJ2-5; CDR3: CSVTGLILQETQYF; DNA: TGCAGCGTTACAGGTCTTATTCTTCAAGAGACCCAGTACTTC
V: TRBV10-3; length: 15; D: -; size: -; J: TRBJ2-1; CDR3: CAISDPGRGYNEQFF; DNA: TGTGCCATCAGTGATCCAGGACGGGGCTACAATGAGCAGTTCTTC
V: TRBV19; length: 14; D: TRBD2; size: -; J: TRBJ2-1; CDR3: CASSIGTNYNEQFF; DNA: TGTGCCAGTAGTATCGGGACTAACTACAATGAGCAGTTCTTC
V: TRBV7-2; length: 13; D: -; size: -; J: TRBJ2-2; CDR3: CASSPYTGEELFF; DNA: TGTGCCAGCAGCCCTTATACGGGGGAGGAGCTGTTTTTT
V: TRBV24-1; length: 14; D: TRBD1; size: -; J: TRBJ1-2; CDR3: CATSDQDRYYGYTF; DNA: TGTGCCACCAGTGACCAGGACAGGTACTATGGCTACACCTTC
V: TRBV6-5; length: 15; D: -; size: -; J: TRBJ2-3; CDR3: CASAGGAPSTDTQYF; DNA: TGTGCCAGCGCAGGGGGGGCCCCGAGCACAGATACGCAGTATTTT
V: TRBV4-2; length: 12; D: TRBD2; size: -; J: TRBJ2-3; CDR3: CASSPSGAMQYF; DNA: TGTGCCAGCAGCCCTAGCGGGGCTATGCAGTATTTT
V: TRBV4-1; length: 18; D: -; size: -; J: TRBJ1-5; CDR3: CASSQDTQGGLADQPQHF; DNA: TGCGCCAGCAGCCAAGATACACAGGGAGGATTAGCCGATCAGCCCCAGCATTTT
V: TRBV5-6; length: 19; D: TRBD2; size: -; J: TRBJ2-3; CDR3: CASSFDRLRLAGGYDTQYF; DNA: TGTGCCAGCAGCTTTGACCGGTTGAGACTAGCGGGGGGTTACGATACGCAGTATTTT
V: TRBV4-2; length: 16; D: TRBD2; size: -; J: TRBJ2-5; CDR3: CASSLGSSGVQETQYF; DNA: TGTGCCAGCAGCCTGGGGTCTAGCGGAGTCCAAGAGACCCAGTACTTC
V: TRBV9; length: 11; D: -; size: -; J: TRBJ1-2; CDR3: CASSVGVGYTF; DNA: TGTGCCAGCAGCGTAGGGGTTGGCTACACCTTC
V: TRBV3-1/TRBV3-2; length: 16; D: -; size: -; J: TRBJ2-5; CDR3: CASSKGVYTDQETQYF; DNA: TGTGCCAGCAGCAAGGGCGTATATACAGACCAAGAGACCCAGTACTTC
V: TRBV11-2; length: 17; D: -; size: -; J: TRBJ1-6; CDR3: CASSFSKLFSYNSPLHF; DNA: TGTGCCAGCAGCTTTTCGAAGCTATTCTCCTATAATTCACCCCTCCACTTT
V: TRBV4-2; length: 15; D: TRBD2; size: -; J: TRBJ2-3; CDR3: CASSQGGGPTDTQYF; DNA: TGTGCCAGCAGCCAAGGGGGGGGTCCCACAGATACGCAGTATTTT
V: TRBV18; length: 15; D: -; size: -; J: TRBJ1-6; CDR3: CASSPKGGDNSPLHF; DNA: TGTGCCAGCTCACCAAAGGGAGGGGATAATTCACCCCTCCACTTT
V: TRBV7-6; length: 16; D: TRBD2; size: -; J: TRBJ2-1; CDR3: CASSSPGLAGEYEQFF; DNA: TGTGCCAGCAGCTCGCCGGGACTAGCGGGAGAATATGAGCAGTTCTTC
V: TRBV13; length: 14; D: -; size: -; J: TRBJ2-4; CDR3: CASSFPYLKNIQYF; DNA: TGTGCCAGCAGCTTCCCTTACCTCAAAAACATTCAGTACTTC
V: TRBV27; length: 15; D: -; size: once; J: TRBJ2-1; CDR3: CASREGRGAYNEQFF; DNA: TGTGCCAGCAGGGAGGGGCGGGGAGCCTACAATGAGCAGTTCTTC
V: TRBV5-1; length: 15; D: TRBD1; size: -; J: TRBJ2-1; CDR3: CASSSDRATYNEQFF; DNA: TGCGCCAGCAGTTCCGACAGGGCCACCTACAATGAGCAGTTCTTC
V: TRBV11-2; length: 15; D: -; size: few; J: TRBJ2-1; CDR3: CASSARLQVENEQFF; DNA: TGTGCCAGCAGCGCGCGACTACAGGTGGAAAATGAGCAGTTCTTC
V: TRBV6-5; length: 16; D: -; size: -; J: TRBJ1-1; CDR3: CASSSLLGSRNTEAFF; DNA: TGTGCCAGCAGTTCCCTTTTGGGCTCCCGGAACACTGAAGCTTTCTTT
V: TRBV2; length: 13; D: -; size: -; J: TRBJ2-7; CDR3: CASRQGQLYEQYF; DNA: TGTGCCAGCAGGCAAGGACAGTTGTACGAGCAGTACTTC